This section outlines one T cell receptor (beta chain) sequence together with its context. The target antigen is unknown. Expressed TCRB transcripts were sequenced, since all the RNA that had been isolated was reverse transcribed. The table came from immunoSEQ multiplex PCR; TCRdb's copy has only in-frame clones and leaves some out. In the table there are roughly 730,000 clones, around 15% of which are singletons. These data are taken from a study of beta chain features in type 1 diabetes. Study-level information: Similarity in age, gender and cell yields was seen between patients and healthy donors. Overall study findings and caveats: PCR may have favored shorter templates equally in patients and controls. TCRB CDR3s from Type 1 diabetes patients were moderately but significantly shorter in all four CD4+ subsets. Junctions at VDJ sites from type 1 diabetes patients had fewer insertions and more deletions. Naive, central memory and regulatory TCRB repertoires appeared more similar among patients than healthy donors.

Germline V CDR1 and CDR2: MNHEY, SVGAGI. There are 13 residues in the CDR3. V lost 6 bases, J lost 6 bases, and 4 bases stayed unmatched. The V call is TRBV6-5, the J call TRBJ2-4; TRBD2 matches at 8 bases. The origin of this receptor is a man in his late teens or twenties with type 1 diabetes. Sequencing was done on a sample of naive CD4+ T cells from blood. The CDR3 protein is CASSGLAGNIQYF. In nucleotides, the CDR3 is TGTGCCAGCAGCGGACTAGCCGGAAACATTCAGTACTTC.